This entry is about one TCR beta chain. Its matching antigen is unknown. Using eight separate reactions per sample, the authors generated cDNA. Template-switch reactions added UMIs with a 6-nucleotide sample barcode. TCRdb reprocessed the 5' RACE reads, keeping one entry per CDR3 protein, no DNA. This listing includes 300,000 to 400,000 distinct CDR3 sequences. The data are from a study of monozygotic twins with inflammatory bowel disease. General study points: Findings did not support one strong IBD-associated signal or clonotype.

The germline CDR1 and CDR2 sequences are LGHNA and YSLEER. The length of the CDR3 is 15 residues. Someone took a roughly 2.7 ml blood sample from each of the donors. This clonotype was obtained from a human donor with ulcerative colitis or Crohn's disease, or a healthy co-twin of an affected twin (not recorded which). Sequenced: blood. The genes are TRBV4-3 and TRBJ2-7; TCRdb outputs TRBD1, but without DNA this stays unchecked. CDR3 sequence reads: CASSHSPGAPYEQYF.